This T cell receptor beta chain originates from a study of response to subunit inactivated influenza vaccine. This clonotype came up a few times. TCRdb analysed the RT-PCR reads with MiXCR anew, one entry per CDR3 protein. Of some 550,000 distinct CDR3 sequences in the sample, 20% to 25% were seen once. This sample also belongs to another study, concerning T cells expressing NK-cell markers. That report notes: Template switching by 5'RACE with UMIs generated the TCR beta cDNA.

This sequence originates from a man in his forties or fifties who received an inactivated influenza vaccine. Sequenced material: CD4+ T cells sorted from PBMCs, taken 11 to 12 days after vaccination.

DNA of the CDR3: TGTGCCAGCAGTGGATCGGGAGAAAAACTGTTTTTT. Protein sequence: CASSGSGEKLFF. This chain links TRBV11-2 with TRBJ1-4; no clear D. Trimming took off 6 bases at V and 8 bases at J, with 10 bases between the two ends. The CDR3 totals 12 residues. Germline values: CDR1 SGHAT, CDR2 FQNNGV.